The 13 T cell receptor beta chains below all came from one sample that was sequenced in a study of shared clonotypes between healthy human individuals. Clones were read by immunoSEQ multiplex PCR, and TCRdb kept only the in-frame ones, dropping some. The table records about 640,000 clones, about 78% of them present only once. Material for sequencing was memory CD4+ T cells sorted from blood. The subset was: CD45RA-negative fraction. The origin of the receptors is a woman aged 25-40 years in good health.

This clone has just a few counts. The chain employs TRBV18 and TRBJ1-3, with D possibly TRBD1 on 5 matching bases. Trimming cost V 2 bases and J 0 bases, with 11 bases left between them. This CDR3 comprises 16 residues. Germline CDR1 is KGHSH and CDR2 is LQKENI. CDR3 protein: CASSPVRQFSGNTIYF. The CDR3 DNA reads TGTGCCAGCTCACCAGTTCGACAGTTCTCTGGAAACACCATATATTTT.

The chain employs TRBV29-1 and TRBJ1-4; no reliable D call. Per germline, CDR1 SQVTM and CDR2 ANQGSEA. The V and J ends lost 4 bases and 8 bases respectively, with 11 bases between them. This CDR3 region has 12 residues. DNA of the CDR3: TGCAGCGTTGGACGTCTAAGCGAAAAACTGTTTTTT. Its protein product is CSVGRLSEKLFF.

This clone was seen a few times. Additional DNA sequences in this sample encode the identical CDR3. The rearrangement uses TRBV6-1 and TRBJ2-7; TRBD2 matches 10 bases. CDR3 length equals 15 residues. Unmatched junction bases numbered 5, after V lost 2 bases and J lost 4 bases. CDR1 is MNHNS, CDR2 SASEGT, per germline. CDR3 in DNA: TGTGCCAGCAGTGAAACGAGCGGGAGGGTTTACGAGCAGTACTTC. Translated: CASSETSGRVYEQYF.

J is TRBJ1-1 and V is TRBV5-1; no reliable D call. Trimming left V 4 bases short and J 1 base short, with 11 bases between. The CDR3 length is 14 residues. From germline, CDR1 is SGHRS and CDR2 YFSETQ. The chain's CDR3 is CASSQLSRNTEAFF. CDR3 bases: TGCGCCAGCAGCCAGTTGTCTCGGAACACTGAAGCTTTCTTT.

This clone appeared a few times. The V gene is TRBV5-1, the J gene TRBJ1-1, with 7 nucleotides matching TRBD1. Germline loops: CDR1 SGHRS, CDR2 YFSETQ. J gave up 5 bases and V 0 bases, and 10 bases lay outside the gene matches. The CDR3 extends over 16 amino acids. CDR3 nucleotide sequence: TGCGCCAGCAGCTTGGGGTTGGAGGGGGCCGGGACTGAAGCTTTCTTT. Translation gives CASSLGLEGAGTEAFF. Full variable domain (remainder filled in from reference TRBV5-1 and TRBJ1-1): KAGVTQTPRYLIKTRGQQVTLSCSPISGHRSVSWYQQTPGQGLQFLFEYFSETQRNKGNFPGRFSGRQFSNSRSEMNVSTLELGDSALYLCASSLGLEGAGTEAFFGQGTRLTVV.

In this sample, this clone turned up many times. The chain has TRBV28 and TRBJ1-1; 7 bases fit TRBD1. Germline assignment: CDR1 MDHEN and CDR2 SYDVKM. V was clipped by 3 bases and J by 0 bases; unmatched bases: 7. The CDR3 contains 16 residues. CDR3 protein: CASSFLETGMNTEAFF. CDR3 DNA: TGTGCCAGCAGTTTCTTGGAGACAGGGATGAACACTGAAGCTTTCTTT.

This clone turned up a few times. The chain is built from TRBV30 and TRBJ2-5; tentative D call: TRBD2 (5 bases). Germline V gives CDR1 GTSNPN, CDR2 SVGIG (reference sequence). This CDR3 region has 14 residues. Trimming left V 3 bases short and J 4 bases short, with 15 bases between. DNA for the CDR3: TGTGCCTGGAGATCCGGGGTTAGTTCAGAGACCCAGTACTTC. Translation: CAWRSGVSSETQYF.

The CDR3 DNA is TGTGCCAGCAGCCCCCTCCTCGGGGAGCTGTTTTTT. It yields the protein CASSPLLGELFF. This chain uses TRBV11-2 with TRBJ2-2; D gene unclear. Germline V gene lookup returns CDR1 SGHAT and CDR2 FQNNGV. Trimming removed 5 bases at V and 7 bases at J, with 8 bases between. The length of the CDR3 is 12 residues.

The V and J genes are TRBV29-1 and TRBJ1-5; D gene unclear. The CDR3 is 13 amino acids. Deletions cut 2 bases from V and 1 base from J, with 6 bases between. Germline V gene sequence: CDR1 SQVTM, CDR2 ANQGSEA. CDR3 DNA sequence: TGCAGCGTTGAAATGGACAGCAATCAGCCCCAGCATTTT. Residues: CSVEMDSNQPQHF.

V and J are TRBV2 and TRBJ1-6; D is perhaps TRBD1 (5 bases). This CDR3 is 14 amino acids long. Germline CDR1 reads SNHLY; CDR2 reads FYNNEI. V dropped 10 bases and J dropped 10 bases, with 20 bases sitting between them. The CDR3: CATRDDSRGSPLHF. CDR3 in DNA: TGTGCCACCAGGGATGACAGTAGAGGATCACCCCTCCACTTT. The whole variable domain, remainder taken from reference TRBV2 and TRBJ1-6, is EPEVTQTPSHQVTQMGQEVILRCVPISNHLYFYWYRQILGQKVEFLVSFYNNEISEKSEIFDDQFSVERPDGSNFTLKIRSTKLEDSAMYFCATRDDSRGSPLHFGNGTRLTVT.

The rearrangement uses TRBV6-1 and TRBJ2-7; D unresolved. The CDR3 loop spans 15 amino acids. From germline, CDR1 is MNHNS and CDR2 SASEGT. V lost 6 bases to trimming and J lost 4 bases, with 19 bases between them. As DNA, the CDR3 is TGTGCCAGCAGGGTCGGACCGAGTAGAGTTTACGAGCAGTACTTC. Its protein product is CASRVGPSRVYEQYF.

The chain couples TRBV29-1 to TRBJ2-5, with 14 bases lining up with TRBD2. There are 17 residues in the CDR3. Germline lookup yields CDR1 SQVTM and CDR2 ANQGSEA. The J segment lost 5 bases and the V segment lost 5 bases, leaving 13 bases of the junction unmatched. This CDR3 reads CSVRKQPGLAGAETQYF. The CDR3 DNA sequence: TGCAGCGTTCGTAAACAACCGGGACTAGCGGGAGCGGAGACCCAGTACTTC.

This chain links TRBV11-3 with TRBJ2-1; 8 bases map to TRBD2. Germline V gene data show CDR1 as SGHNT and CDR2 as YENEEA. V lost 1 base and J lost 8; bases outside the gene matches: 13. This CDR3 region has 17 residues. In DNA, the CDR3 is TGTGCCAGCAGCTTAGGCACTAGCGGCCTGAGTCGGGATGAGCAGTTCTTC. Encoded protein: CASSLGTSGLSRDEQFF.